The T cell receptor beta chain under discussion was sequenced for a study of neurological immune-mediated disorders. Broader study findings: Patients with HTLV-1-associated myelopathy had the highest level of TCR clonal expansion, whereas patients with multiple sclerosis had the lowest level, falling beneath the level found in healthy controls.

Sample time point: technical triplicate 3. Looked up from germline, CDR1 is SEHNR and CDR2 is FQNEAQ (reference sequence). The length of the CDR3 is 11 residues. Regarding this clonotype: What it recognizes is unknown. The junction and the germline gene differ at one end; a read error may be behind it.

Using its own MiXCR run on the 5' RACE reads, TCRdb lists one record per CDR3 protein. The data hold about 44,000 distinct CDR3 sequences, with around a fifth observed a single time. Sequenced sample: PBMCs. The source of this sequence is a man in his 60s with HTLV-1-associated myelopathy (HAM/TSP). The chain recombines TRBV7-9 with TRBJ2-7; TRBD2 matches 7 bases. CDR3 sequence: CSSSLAGEQYF. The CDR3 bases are TGTTCCAGTAGCTTAGCGGGCGAGCAGTACTTC.